Included here is one T cell receptor (beta chain) sequence, with context. What it binds is not known. The data were taken from a study of T cell responses to AZD1222 COVID-19 vaccine. The wider study: It was second doses at about 4 or about 12 weeks that were pooled.

Profiled with immunoSEQ multiplex PCR; TCRdb holds only in-frame clones, not every one. This table has around 100,000 clones, 85% to 95% appearing once. Study outcomes and limitations: Clonal diversity was possibly underestimated, and white British individuals and females predominated among donors.

CDR1 and CDR2 (germline): SGHDT, YYEEEE. The V gene lost 2 bases and the J gene lost 2 bases, with 8 bases spanning the gap. This CDR3 is 14 amino acids long. This rearrangement joins TRBV5-6 to TRBJ1-3; D unresolved. This TCR derives from an adult in good health. The specimen comprised peripheral blood, sampled on day 0 of AZD1222 vaccination. The CDR3 nucleotides read TGTGCCAGCAGCTTTAGGGAGGCTGGAAACACCATATATTTT. It yields the protein CASSFREAGNTIYF.